This T cell receptor (beta chain) was identified in a study of blood T cell repertoires in COVID-19. Per the original data handling: Amplification from reference gene primers served as the basis for estimated nucleated cell counts. Sequencing was performed with immunoSEQ multiplex PCR; in TCRdb, only in-frame clones are kept and a portion is missing. That table supplies the V and J calls and clone size; D and trimming were determined from the DNA. The repertoire has a few hundred thousand clones, roughly 80% of them found once; the top ten carry about 4.8%. Those who participated ranged in age from roughly 18 to 100 years and resided in under 25 US areas. Assignments of participants to cohorts depended upon their own reported clinical history. Recovered participants had two consecutive negative NP/OP PCR tests, healthcare professional clearance, or symptom resolution. The CDR3 length is 15 residues. Trimming removed 0 bases at V and 4 bases at J, with 10 bases between. Germline CDR1 LGHNA, CDR2 YNFKEQ.

J is TRBJ1-3 and V is TRBV4-2; weak D call: TRBD1 (5 bases). Input material: PBMCs or T cells enriched from blood (not recorded which). The receptor was derived from a woman aged 45-60 years who had recovered from COVID-19. The DNA for the CDR3 is TGTGCCAGCAGCCAAGAAGGACACTTGGGAAACACCATATATTTT. The encoded protein is CASSQEGHLGNTIYF.